This entry features one T cell receptor (beta chain) sequence. The antigen is unknown. MiXCR, applied by TCRdb to the 5' RACE reads, yields one record per CDR3 protein. Of a few hundred thousand distinct CDR3 sequences listed, under 15% are singletons. This record belongs to a study of T-cell memory formation after mild COVID-19. Overall study results and limits: Second-wave clones reaching peak frequency on day 37 lacked confirmed SARS-CoV-2 specificity. CD4+ contracting clones lay mainly in CM and EM, CD8+ ones in EMRA.

Germline V gene lookup returns CDR1 SEHNR and CDR2 FQNEAQ (reference sequence). J was trimmed by 6 bases and V by 5 bases; bases with no gene match: 10. The CDR3 is made up of 16 amino acids. The clonotype was recovered from a man between 18 and 35 years old who had mild COVID-19 (a few samples of this study predate the infection). Cell type and time point are not known. The V gene is TRBV7-9, the J gene TRBJ2-2, with 9 bases matching TRBD1. Specimen: PBMCs or a T cell subset sorted from them (not recorded which). CDR3 sequence: CASSQGTGINAGELFF. The DNA for the CDR3 is TGTGCCAGCAGCCAAGGGACAGGGATTAACGCCGGGGAGCTGTTTTTT.